Below are 3 T cell receptor beta chains sequenced from a single sample in a study of radiotherapy plus CTLA-4 blockade in lung cancer. TCRdb's copy holds only in-frame clones and misses some; the assay was immunoSEQ multiplex PCR. The sample holds fewer than 150,000 clones, 78% seen once. This sample comprised peripheral blood, obtained from a patient treated with radiotherapy plus ipilimumab. Receptor source: a human donor with non-small cell lung cancer who had a partial response to radiotherapy plus ipilimumab.

The chain is built from TRBV10-3 and TRBJ2-3; 11 positions agree with TRBD2. V shed 3 bases and J 3 bases; nucleotides not matched to a gene: 11. CDR1 is ENHRY, CDR2 SYGVKD, per germline. The CDR3 loop spans 18 amino acids. Here the CDR3 reads CAISDPTSGAYRTDTQYF. The DNA for the CDR3 is TGTGCCATCAGTGATCCGACTAGCGGGGCCTATAGGACAGATACGCAGTATTTT.

This clone was counted only a few times. The chain joins TRBV12-5 to TRBJ2-1; no reliable D call. The CDR3 is made up of 20 amino acids. Germline V gene data show CDR1 as LGHNT and CDR2 as FRNRAP. Trimming cost V 1 base and J 1 base, with 23 bases left between them. The CDR3: CASGLALGASSRWSYNEQFF. The CDR3 nucleotides read TGTGCTAGTGGTTTGGCCCTCGGAGCGTCTTCTCGGTGGTCCTACAATGAGCAGTTCTTC.

The chain joins TRBV2 to TRBJ2-3; TRBD2 matches at 10 bases. This CDR3 contains 14 residues. Germline V gives CDR1 SNHLY, CDR2 FYNNEI. V was pared by 11 bases and J by 2 bases, with 7 bases of the junction left unmatched. CDR3 in DNA: TGTGCCGGTCAAGGGACTAGCGCCACAGATACGCAGTATTTT. Residues: CAGQGTSATDTQYF.